One sample yielded the 26 T cell receptor beta chains listed below, sequenced in a study of blood T cell repertoires in COVID-19. Assay used: immunoSEQ multiplex PCR; TCRdb lists only in-frame clones, some missing. The repertoire holds about 83,000 clones, with 85% to 90% as singletons. Specimen: peripheral blood. The receptor set was obtained from a man aged 80 or over with active or convalescent COVID-19.

The V gene is TRBV29-1, the J gene TRBJ2-1; 9 positions agree with TRBD2. CDR3 size: 17 residues. The V gene's germline CDR1 is SQVTM and CDR2 ANQGSEA. Germline trimming cut 8 bases from V and 5 bases from J; bases unmatched to any gene: 19. CDR3: CSSGSRGREGLNNEQFF. The CDR3 coding sequence is TGCAGCTCGGGATCGCGGGGGCGGGAGGGACTCAACAATGAGCAGTTCTTC.

The rearrangement links TRBV7-2 to TRBJ1-2; maybe TRBD1 (5 bases). The germline V and J ends were trimmed by 5 bases and 4 bases, with 17 bases remaining between them. The CDR3 sequence is 15 residues long. Germline V gives CDR1 SGHTA, CDR2 FQGNSA. The CDR3 reads CASSILRVSSYGYTF. CDR3 nucleotide sequence: TGTGCCAGCAGCATACTCAGGGTTTCCAGCTATGGCTACACCTTC.

The genes are TRBV7-9 and TRBJ1-2; D not certain. V was cut by 2 bases and J by 8 bases, with 6 bases left in between. Germline CDR1 is SEHNR and CDR2 is FQNEAQ (reference sequence). The CDR3 runs to 11 residues. The CDR3 reads CASSLQVGYTF. In DNA, the CDR3 is TGTGCCAGCAGCTTACAGGTCGGCTACACCTTC.

The V gene is TRBV25-1, the J gene TRBJ1-2; D is possibly TRBD1 (5 bases). The ends were cut back, 3 bases at V and 4 bases at J, with 12 bases in the middle. The CDR3 runs 14 residues. The germline V gene encodes CDR1 MGHDK and CDR2 SYGVNS. CDR3 DNA: TGTGCCAGCAGTGAGCCAGGGAAAACCTATGGCTACACCTTC. Its protein is CASSEPGKTYGYTF.

This clone was seen only a few times. The rearrangement uses TRBV5-5 and TRBJ2-5, with D possibly TRBD1 on 7 matching bases. The CDR3 is 15 amino acids. Per germline, CDR1 SGHKS and CDR2 YYEKEE (reference sequence). V lost 4 bases, J lost 1 base, and 14 bases lay in between. The CDR3 loop is CASSQGGLGQETQYF. DNA of the CDR3: TGTGCCAGCAGCCAGGGGGGTTTAGGCCAAGAGACCCAGTACTTC.

The V gene is TRBV5-1, the J gene TRBJ1-2; TRBD1 matches 7 bases. V dropped 0 bases and J dropped 6; count of bases not matched to a gene: 14. This CDR3 is built from 17 residues. Germline CDR1 reads SGHRS; CDR2 reads YFSETQ. The CDR3 DNA reads TGCGCCAGCAGCTTGGGACAGGGCGTTCTTATGGGGGATGGCTACACCTTC. Translated, it gives CASSLGQGVLMGDGYTF.

The chain employs TRBV6-4 and TRBJ2-2, with D perhaps matching TRBD1 (6 bases). CDR1 and CDR2 (germline): MRHNA, SNTAGT. The germline V and J ends were trimmed by 3 bases and 2 bases, with 7 bases remaining between them. The CDR3 has 14 amino acids. This CDR3 is CASSEGHNTGELFF. CDR3 nucleotide sequence: TGTGCCAGCAGTGAGGGACACAACACCGGGGAGCTGTTTTTT.

This chain connects TRBV19 to TRBJ1-6, with 7 bases fitting TRBD1. Germline V gene sequence: CDR1 LNHDA, CDR2 SQIVND (reference sequence). The CDR3 sequence is 17 residues long. V shed 3 bases and J 5 bases; nucleotides not matched to a gene: 10. The CDR3: CASSIRQGARNNSPLHF. Written as DNA, the CDR3 is TGTGCCAGTAGTATTCGACAGGGAGCCCGCAATAATTCACCCCTCCACTTT.

The table lists this clone with a few counts. V and J are TRBV6-6 and TRBJ1-2, with 9 bases matching TRBD1. With 7 bases clipped from V and 8 bases from J, the junction kept 11 bases outside the gene matches. The CDR3 runs to 14 residues. Germline-derived CDR1 and CDR2 are MNHNY and SVGAGI (reference sequence). CDR3 sequence reads: CASTEQGAAGGYTF. The CDR3 nucleotides are TGTGCCAGCACCGAACAGGGGGCCGCCGGAGGCTACACCTTC.

This clone was observed a handful of times. The chain has TRBV7-3 and TRBJ2-1; 11 nucleotides align to TRBD1. V was clipped by 1 base and J by 9 bases; unmatched bases: 8. The germline gives CDR1 SGHTA, CDR2 FQGTGA. The CDR3 is 16 residues long. The CDR3 loop reads CASSLNPGQGAGEQFF. CDR3 nucleotides: TGTGCCAGCAGCTTAAACCCCGGACAGGGGGCGGGTGAGCAGTTCTTC.

The chain recombines TRBV5-6 with TRBJ1-2, with 9 bases identical to TRBD1. The CDR3 has 16 residues. Germline CDR1 is SGHDT and CDR2 is YYEEEE. After removal of 3 bases from V and 5 bases from J, the junction contained 11 bases not matched to a gene. CDR3 sequence (DNA): TGTGCCAGCAGCTCTCACAGGGGGCGAGGACCTTATGGCTACACCTTC. Amino acid sequence: CASSSHRGRGPYGYTF.

This chain links TRBV7-9 with TRBJ1-4; TRBD1 agrees at 8 bases. This CDR3 contains 14 residues. After removal of 3 bases from V and 4 bases from J, the junction contained 1 base not matched to a gene. CDR1 SEHNR and CDR2 FQNEAQ come from the germline V gene (reference sequence). CDR3 residues: CASSLGQDNEKLFF. CDR3 nucleotides: TGTGCCAGCAGCTTGGGACAGGATAATGAAAAACTGTTTTTT. The full variable domain, rest sourced from reference TRBV7-9 and TRBJ1-4, is DTGVSQNPRHKITKRGQNVTFRCDPISEHNRLYWYRQTLGQGPEFLTYFQNEAQLEKSRLLSDRFSAERPKGSFSTLEIQRTEQGDSAMYLCASSLGQDNEKLFFGSGTQLSVL.

The chain uses TRBV5-1 and TRBJ2-1, with a weak D call TRBD2 (5 bases). V was clipped by 0 bases and J by 4 bases, with 11 bases between them. Per germline, CDR1 SGHRS and CDR2 YFSETQ. CDR3 length: 15 amino acids. The CDR3 region is CASSLALAIYNEQFF. The CDR3 DNA reads TGCGCCAGCAGCTTGGCTCTAGCTATATACAATGAGCAGTTCTTC. Complete variable domain (other parts from reference TRBV5-1 and TRBJ2-1): KAGVTQTPRYLIKTRGQQVTLSCSPISGHRSVSWYQQTPGQGLQFLFEYFSETQRNKGNFPGRFSGRQFSNSRSEMNVSTLELGDSALYLCASSLALAIYNEQFFGPGTRLTVL.

This rearrangement joins TRBV28 to TRBJ1-1; D is unresolved. The V and J ends lost 5 bases and 8 bases respectively, with 9 bases between them. The germline V gene encodes CDR1 MDHEN and CDR2 SYDVKM. The CDR3 contains 11 residues. The chain's CDR3 is CASSNRGEAFF. The DNA of the CDR3 is TGTGCCAGCAGTAACCGGGGAGAAGCTTTCTTT.

V gene TRBV2 combines with J gene TRBJ2-5; D is undetermined. The CDR3 contains 15 residues. Germline CDR1 and CDR2: SNHLY and FYNNEI. V lost 1 base and J 5 bases, leaving 14 bases between the germline ends. The CDR3 bases are TGTGCCAGCAGTGAAGTTCGCGGCCCCCAGGAGACCCAGTACTTC. This translates into CASSEVRGPQETQYF.

This clone turned up a few times. This chain links TRBV28 with TRBJ2-1; 8 bases line up with TRBD1. The J segment lost 2 bases and the V segment lost 6 bases, leaving 6 bases of the junction unmatched. Germline lookup yields CDR1 MDHEN and CDR2 SYDVKM. This CDR3 comprises 15 residues. The CDR3 spells CASRGSGGTYNEQFF. CDR3 nucleotides: TGTGCCAGCAGAGGATCAGGGGGCACCTACAATGAGCAGTTCTTC. The full variable domain, its missing parts supplied by reference TRBV28 and TRBJ2-1, is DVKVTQSSRYLVKRTGEKVFLECVQDMDHENMFWYRQDPGLGLRLIYFSYDVKMKEKGDIPEGYSVSREKKERFSLILESASTNQTSMYLCASRGSGGTYNEQFFGPGTRLTVL.

The chain couples TRBV5-1 to TRBJ2-2; 7 bases match TRBD2. The CDR3 totals 16 residues. V was pared by 0 bases and J by 1 base, with 3 bases of the junction left unmatched. Per the germline V gene, CDR1 is SGHRS and CDR2 is YFSETQ. For the CDR3, the DNA is TGCGCCAGCAGCTTGGATCCTAGCGGGAACACCGGGGAGCTGTTTTTT. Amino acid sequence: CASSLDPSGNTGELFF. The full variable domain, its missing parts supplied by reference TRBV5-1 and TRBJ2-2, is KAGVTQTPRYLIKTRGQQVTLSCSPISGHRSVSWYQQTPGQGLQFLFEYFSETQRNKGNFPGRFSGRQFSNSRSEMNVSTLELGDSALYLCASSLDPSGNTGELFFGEGSRLTVL.

V and J are TRBV5-1 and TRBJ1-2; D remains unclear. The V gene lost 0 bases and the J gene lost 3 bases, with 12 bases spanning the gap. The CDR3 has 15 amino acids. CDR1 is SGHRS and CDR2 is YFSETQ in the germline V gene. The CDR3 sequence is CASSLDAPSDYGYTF. The CDR3 DNA reads TGCGCCAGCAGCTTGGATGCCCCATCGGACTATGGCTACACCTTC.

The V and J genes are TRBV25-1 and TRBJ1-5, with 7 bases that match TRBD1. Trimming took 4 bases from V and 2 from J; bases not matched to a gene: 2. The length of the CDR3 is 14 residues. Germline V gene sequence: CDR1 MGHDK, CDR2 SYGVNS. The CDR3 coding sequence is TGTGCCAGCAGTGGGACAGGCGGCAATCAGCCCCAGCATTTT. As protein: CASSGTGGNQPQHF.

The J gene is TRBJ2-1, the V gene TRBV5-1; 14 bases line up with TRBD2. V gave up 4 bases and J gave up 6 bases; unmatched junction bases: 9. Germline V gene lookup returns CDR1 SGHRS and CDR2 YFSETQ. This CDR3 region has 17 residues. The CDR3: CASSRRTGLAGANEQFF. CDR3 in DNA: TGCGCCAGCAGCCGCAGGACGGGACTAGCGGGAGCCAATGAGCAGTTCTTC.

This chain uses TRBV18 with TRBJ2-1, with a possible D match to TRBD1 (5 bases). This CDR3 spans 16 amino acids. Germline CDR1 reads KGHSH; CDR2 reads LQKENI. V lost 6 bases and J 6 bases, leaving 21 bases between the germline ends. The CDR3 spells CASSLSMTDAGNEQFF. As DNA, the CDR3 is TGTGCCAGCTCCCTGAGCATGACAGATGCAGGCAATGAGCAGTTCTTC.

The rearrangement joins TRBV4-1 to TRBJ1-6, with a possible D match to TRBD1 (5 bases). Germline V lookup: CDR1 MGHRA, CDR2 YSYEKL. The CDR3 length is 19 residues. The V gene lost 3 bases and the J gene lost 5 bases, with 23 bases spanning the gap. The CDR3 here is CASSHNQGSHSTNNSPLHF. CDR3 coding DNA: TGCGCCAGCAGCCATAATCAGGGTTCCCACTCAACAAATAATTCACCCCTCCACTTT.

This clone was seen just once. The chain uses TRBV19 and TRBJ1-2, with TRBD1 matching over 7 bases. V trimming: 6 bases; J trimming: 3 bases; junction bases outside the gene matches: 4. CDR3 length: 13 residues. The germline V gene has CDR1 LNHDA and CDR2 SQIVND (reference sequence). CDR3 in amino acids: CASSDRAYYGYTF. The CDR3 DNA reads TGTGCCAGTAGCGACAGGGCTTACTATGGCTACACCTTC.

The genes are TRBV6-5 and TRBJ1-2; possibly TRBD1 for D (6 bases). Trimming removed 6 bases from V and 2 bases from J, with 13 bases in between. The CDR3 sequence is 14 residues long. Germline loops: CDR1 MNHEY, CDR2 SVGAGI. This chain's CDR3 is CASRPGQMNYGYTF. CDR3 nucleotides: TGTGCCAGCAGACCCGGACAGATGAACTATGGCTACACCTTC.

This chain links TRBV28 with TRBJ2-5, with D possibly being TRBD1 (5 bases). CDR3 length: 14 amino acids. Germline V gene lookup returns CDR1 MDHEN and CDR2 SYDVKM. V dropped 5 bases and J dropped 5 bases, with 15 bases sitting between them. In DNA, the CDR3 is TGTGCCAGCAGTCTCCCTGGGGCCGGGGAGACCCAGTACTTC. Its translation: CASSLPGAGETQYF.

This chain connects TRBV3-1 (or the pseudogene TRBV3-2) to TRBJ1-2; D unresolved. The germline V and J ends were trimmed by 1 base and 5 bases, with 8 bases remaining between them. Germline assignment: CDR1 LGHDT and CDR2 YNNKEL (reference sequence). The CDR3 extends over 13 amino acids. The CDR3 coding sequence is TGTGCCAGCAGCCAAGGGCAGATGTATGGCTACACCTTC. Translated, it gives CASSQGQMYGYTF.